This is a list of T cell receptor beta chains from one sample in a study of Tregs in tolerant kidney transplant recipients. Clones were sequenced by immunoSEQ multiplex PCR, and TCRdb holds only the in-frame ones, with some missing. There are tens of thousands of clones in the sample; 93% occur only once, and around 1.5% lies in the top ten. This sample comprised CD4+ T cells from blood (PBMCs), obtained 12 months after the transplant. These receptors all come from a human patient who received a combined kidney and bone marrow transplant. Some T cells may originate from the graft donor. The CDR3 runs from the conserved cysteine through the conserved F or W. Each record gives: clone size, V gene, D gene, J gene, CDR3 DNA, CDR3 protein. The D gene is left open where the match is weak. For some rows the clone size is stated as once, few or many, or as a class when expanded; others skip it.

>-|TRBV7-3|-|TRBJ1-1
TGTGCCAGCAGCTTAATGGCGAACACTGAAGCTTTCTTT
CASSLMANTEAFF
>-|TRBV13|TRBD2|TRBJ2-2
TGTGCCAGCAGCTTCCCACCAAAGACTAGCGGGAGTGGAGGCGGGGAGCTGTTTTTT
CASSFPPKTSGSGGGELFF
>-|TRBV7-2|-|TRBJ2-7
TGTGCCAGCAGCTTAAGGGCAGGGTACTCCTACGAGCAGTACTTC
CASSLRAGYSYEQYF
>-|TRBV6-1|-|TRBJ2-1
TGTGCCAGCAGTGCGCACCCGGGATACTCCTACAATGAGCAGTTCTTC
CASSAHPGYSYNEQFF
>once|TRBV19|-|TRBJ1-1
TGTGCCAGTAGTAGTATGTACACTGAAGCTTTCTTT
CASSSMYTEAFF
>-|TRBV7-2|-|TRBJ2-5
TGTGCCAGCAGCGCGAGGGTCCAAGAGACCCAGTACTTC
CASSARVQETQYF
>-|TRBV5-1|TRBD2|TRBJ2-5
TGCGCCAGCAGCTCGGGACTATCGTACCAAGAGACCCAGTACTTC
CASSSGLSYQETQYF
>-|TRBV5-4|TRBD1|TRBJ1-2
TGTGCCAGCAGCGCCGGACAGGGGGCGCAAGGCTACACCTTC
CASSAGQGAQGYTF
>-|TRBV27|TRBD1|TRBJ1-6
TGTGCCAGCAGTCCGGACAGGGGACGCTCCTATAATTCCCCCCTCCACTTT
CASSPDRGRSYNSPLHF
>-|TRBV9|TRBD2|TRBJ2-1
TGTGCCAGCAGCGTTAGCGGGATAAGGGTCAATGAGCAGTTCTTC
CASSVSGIRVNEQFF
>-|TRBV5-1|-|TRBJ2-4
TGCGCCAGCAGCTCACGGTCCCTATGGGCCAAAAACATTCAGTACTTC
CASSSRSLWAKNIQYF
>-|TRBV4-2|TRBD2|TRBJ2-1
TGTGCCAGCAGCCAAGGAAGGCGGGAGCACAATGAGCAGTTCTTC
CASSQGRREHNEQFF
>-|TRBV19|-|TRBJ2-1
TGTGCCAGTAGTATAGCGAGGCTTAGTGAGCAGTTCTTC
CASSIARLSEQFF
>-|TRBV7-2|-|TRBJ1-5
TGTGCCAGCAGCTTAACAGCAGGGGGCAATCAGCCCCAGCATTTT
CASSLTAGGNQPQHF
>-|TRBV19|TRBD1|TRBJ1-1
TGTGCCAGTAGTACCAGATACAGGGGCCCCTTGAACACTGAAGCTTTCTTT
CASSTRYRGPLNTEAFF
>few|TRBV30|-|TRBJ2-1
TGTGCCTGGAGCGTTACGCTAAACAATGAGCAGTTCTTC
CAWSVTLNNEQFF